This entry lists 21 T cell receptor beta chains sequenced from one sample in a study of PD-1 blockade in classical Hodgkin lymphoma. Each patient's relapse followed autologous stem cell transplantation, and brentuximab vedotin exposure varied. Here immunoSEQ multiplex PCR was the method, and the copy in TCRdb shows in-frame clones only, minus some. This sample has 30,000 to 40,000 clones, with about 79% found just once. The sample here was peripheral blood mononuclear cells (PBMCs), taken at baseline. The receptor source for this set is a human donor with classical Hodgkin lymphoma.

The chain couples TRBV7-2 to TRBJ1-3; the D gene is possibly TRBD1 (5 bases). Germline loops: CDR1 SGHTA, CDR2 FQGNSA. The CDR3 has 15 residues. V shed 5 bases and J shed 4 bases, with 15 bases lying between them. CDR3 region: CASSPQWTPGNTIYF. CDR3 DNA sequence: TGTGCCAGCAGCCCTCAGTGGACACCCGGAAACACCATATATTTT.

V usage is TRBV6-1 and J usage is TRBJ2-2; maybe TRBD1 (5 bases). The CDR3 is 18 amino acids. In germline, CDR1 is MNHNS, CDR2 SASEGT. V was clipped by 1 base and J by 2 bases, with 17 bases between them. Here the CDR3 reads CASSEGVWTLDNTGELFF. The CDR3 DNA reads as TGTGCCAGCAGTGAAGGGGTTTGGACACTCGATAACACCGGGGAGCTGTTTTTT.

This clone was detected only once. This chain joins TRBV19 and TRBJ2-1, with 9 bases identical to TRBD2. Germline CDR1 LNHDA, CDR2 SQIVND (reference sequence). The CDR3 is 14 residues long. With 9 bases clipped from V and 7 bases from J, the junction kept 10 bases outside the gene matches. The CDR3, as DNA: TGTGCCAGCAAAATAGCGGGAGAATGGAATGAGCAGTTCTTC. Its translation is CASKIAGEWNEQFF. The full variable domain, rest sourced from reference TRBV19 and TRBJ2-1, is DGGITQSPKYLFRKEGQNVTLSCEQNLNHDAMYWYRQDPGQGLRLIYYSQIVNDFQKGDIAEGYSVSREKKESFPLTVTSAQKNPTAFYLCASKIAGEWNEQFFGPGTRLTVL.

This chain uses TRBV28 with TRBJ2-4; 9 bases align to TRBD2. The ends lost 6 bases at V and 8 bases at J; junction bases unmatched: 5. This CDR3 contains 13 residues. Germline CDR1 MDHEN, CDR2 SYDVKM. CDR3 loop: CASSWTSVDIQYF. As DNA, the CDR3 is TGTGCCAGCAGCTGGACTAGCGTGGACATTCAGTACTTC.

The gene calls are TRBV27 and TRBJ2-5, with 7 bases matching TRBD2. In germline, CDR1 is MNHEY, CDR2 SMNVEV (reference sequence). V shed 2 bases, J shed 2 bases, and the junction held 8 bases outside the gene matches. CDR3 length: 16 residues. The CDR3 DNA follows: TGTGCCAGCAGTTTAGGCCTAGCGGCCCCTCAAGAGACCCAGTACTTC. Translated: CASSLGLAAPQETQYF.

V and J are TRBV7-2 and TRBJ2-7, with 8 nucleotides matching TRBD2. Germline V gene data show CDR1 as SGHTA and CDR2 as FQGNSA. With V trimmed by 6 bases and J by 0 bases, 7 bases remained unmatched. The CDR3 spans 15 residues. The CDR3 DNA reads TGTGCCAGCAGTTCACTAGCGGAAAGCTCCTACGAGCAGTACTTC. This sequence encodes CASSSLAESSYEQYF.

The chain joins TRBV30 to TRBJ2-7, with D hard to call. Germline CDR1 and CDR2: GTSNPN and SVGIG (reference sequence). V lost 0 bases, J lost 0 bases, and 6 bases lay in between. The CDR3 covers 13 residues. The CDR3 region is CAWSVNFSYEQYF. The DNA of the CDR3 is TGTGCCTGGAGTGTTAACTTCTCCTACGAGCAGTACTTC.

This chain links TRBV5-1 with TRBJ2-2; 7 bases align to TRBD1. Germline lookup yields CDR1 SGHRS and CDR2 YFSETQ. Trimming at V came to 4 bases and at J to 5 bases, leaving 2 bases not matched to a gene. The CDR3 has 13 residues. The CDR3 region has the DNA TGCGCCAGCAGCGCACAGGGGACCGGGGAGCTGTTTTTT. Translating it yields CASSAQGTGELFF.

Only a few counts were recorded for this clone. As DNA, the CDR3 is TGTGCCACCAGCAGAGATCCTGGGGAGCGGAACAATGAGCAGTTCTTC. Protein sequence: CATSRDPGERNNEQFF. The chain carries TRBV15 and TRBJ2-1; D perhaps matches TRBD2 (5 bases). Between the trimmed V and J ends, which lost 0 bases and 5 bases, there was a span of 14 bases. Germline CDR1 and CDR2: LNHNV and YYDKDF (reference sequence). The CDR3 is 16 residues long.

The chain couples TRBV4-1 to TRBJ2-2; TRBD2 matches at 11 bases. Germline trimming cut 6 bases from V and 8 bases from J; bases unmatched to any gene: 17. Germline lookup yields CDR1 MGHRA and CDR2 YSYEKL. The CDR3 is made up of 18 amino acids. In nucleotides, the CDR3 is TGCGCCAGCAGTCAAAGATTCGCCGGGACTAGCGGCAGGGGGGAGCTGTTTTTT. Translating it yields CASSQRFAGTSGRGELFF.

The genes are TRBV28 and TRBJ2-3; TRBD2 matches 8 bases. This CDR3 is 14 amino acids long. With V trimmed by 2 bases and J by 4 bases, 2 bases remained unmatched. Germline assignment: CDR1 MDHEN and CDR2 SYDVKM. DNA of the CDR3: TGTGCCAGCAGTTTAATCGGGAGGGCAGATACGCAGTATTTT. Protein sequence: CASSLIGRADTQYF.

This rearrangement joins TRBV7-6 to TRBJ2-5, with D perhaps TRBD2 (6 bases). The CDR3 covers 14 residues. Trimming stripped 2 bases from V and 5 bases from J, with 12 bases between. The germline gives CDR1 SGHVS, CDR2 FNYEAQ. This chain's CDR3 is CASSLRPGRETQYF. The CDR3 DNA is TGTGCCAGCAGCTTACGCCCGGGGAGGGAGACCCAGTACTTC.

This clone appeared a few times. The chain combines TRBV28 with TRBJ2-7, with no clear D. Trimming took 4 bases from V and 0 from J, leaving 7 bases between them. The germline gives CDR1 MDHEN, CDR2 SYDVKM. The CDR3 is made up of 13 amino acids. As DNA, the CDR3 is TGTGCCAGCAGTTACAGTGCCTCCTACGAGCAGTACTTC. Its protein product is CASSYSASYEQYF.

The V gene is TRBV4-2, the J gene TRBJ2-5; 8 bases agree with TRBD2. This CDR3 has 18 residues. Germline CDR1 is LGHNA and CDR2 is YNFKEQ. Trimming at V came to 1 base and at J to 1 base, leaving 11 bases not matched to a gene. The CDR3 spells CASSQGPAGVGGQETQYF. The CDR3, as DNA: TGTGCCAGCAGCCAAGGGCCAGCGGGAGTAGGGGGCCAAGAGACCCAGTACTTC.

This chain links TRBV6-5 with TRBJ2-7; perhaps TRBD2 as D (6 bases). The germline V gene has CDR1 MNHEY and CDR2 SVGAGI. Trimming stripped 7 bases from V and 3 bases from J, with 16 bases between. There are 14 residues in the CDR3. The CDR3 DNA reads TGTGCCAGCACCCCCCAAGCGGGTAGCTACGAGCAGTACTTC. Translation gives CASTPQAGSYEQYF.

CDR3 nucleotide sequence: TGTGCCAGCAGCCCGGGATCTAAGAACACTGAAGCTTTCTTT. Amino acid sequence: CASSPGSKNTEAFF. The chain carries TRBV11-3 and TRBJ1-1; D is unclear. The CDR3 has 14 residues. The germline V gene has CDR1 SGHNT and CDR2 YENEEA. V lost 5 bases and J lost 1, with 11 bases in between.

The genes are TRBV4-3 and TRBJ1-5; unclear D gene. Per germline, CDR1 LGHNA and CDR2 YSLEER. The V end was cut by 0 bases, the J end by 5 bases, with 11 bases between. This CDR3 is 15 amino acids long. CDR3 in amino acids: CASSQDTGGYQPQHF. As DNA, the CDR3 is TGCGCCAGCAGCCAAGATACCGGAGGGTATCAGCCCCAGCATTTT.

The V and J genes are TRBV7-6 and TRBJ2-5, with a weak D call TRBD2 (5 bases). The germline CDR1 and CDR2 sequences are SGHVS and FNYEAQ. The CDR3 runs to 21 residues. Trimming took 3 bases from V and 5 from J, leaving 34 bases between them. The DNA of the CDR3 is TGTGCCAGCAGCTTGCGTCGTCAGCGGTCGGGTAGCGAAAAGGGTTCGGAGACCCAGTACTTC. Translation gives CASSLRRQRSGSEKGSETQYF.

V gene TRBV28 combines with J gene TRBJ2-3, with 8 bases that match TRBD2. Germline V lookup: CDR1 MDHEN, CDR2 SYDVKM. The CDR3 has 16 amino acids. The V gene end was trimmed by 5 bases and the J gene end by 0 bases; junction bases not matched to a gene: 7. CDR3 in DNA: TGTGCCAGCAGTCCCTCCACTAGCGGTAGCACAGATACGCAGTATTTT. It is translated as CASSPSTSGSTDTQYF.

V is TRBV9 and J is TRBJ2-7; possibly TRBD2 for D (6 bases). The CDR3 has 13 residues. V lost 2 bases, J lost 4 bases, and 10 bases lay in between. The V gene's germline CDR1 is SGDLS and CDR2 YYNGEE. As DNA, the CDR3 is TGTGCCAGCAGCGTCTCAGGAGGGTACGAGCAGTACTTC. Encoded protein: CASSVSGGYEQYF.

The rearrangement uses TRBV7-3 and TRBJ2-2; 7 nucleotides align to TRBD2. CDR3 length: 13 residues. Unmatched junction bases numbered 1, after V lost 4 bases and J lost 5 bases. In germline, CDR1 is SGHTA, CDR2 FQGTGA. The CDR3 here is CASSSGGTGELFF. For the CDR3, the DNA is TGTGCCAGCAGCTCGGGGGGAACCGGGGAGCTGTTTTTT.